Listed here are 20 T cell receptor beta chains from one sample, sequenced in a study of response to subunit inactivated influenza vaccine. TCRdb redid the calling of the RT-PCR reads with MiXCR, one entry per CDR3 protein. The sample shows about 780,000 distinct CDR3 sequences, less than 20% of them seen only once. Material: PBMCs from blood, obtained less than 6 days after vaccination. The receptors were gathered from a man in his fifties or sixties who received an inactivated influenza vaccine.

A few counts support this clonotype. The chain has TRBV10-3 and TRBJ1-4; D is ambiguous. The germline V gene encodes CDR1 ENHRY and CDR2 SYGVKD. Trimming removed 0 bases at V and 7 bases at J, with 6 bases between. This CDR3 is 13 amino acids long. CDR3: CAISESRGEKLFF. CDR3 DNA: TGTGCCATCAGTGAGTCGCGCGGTGAAAAACTGTTTTTT.

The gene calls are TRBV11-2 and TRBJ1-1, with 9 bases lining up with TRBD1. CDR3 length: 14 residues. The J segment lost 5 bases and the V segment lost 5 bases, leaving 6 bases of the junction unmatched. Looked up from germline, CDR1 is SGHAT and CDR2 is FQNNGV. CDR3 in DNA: TGTGCCAGCAGCAACAGGGGGCTTAGGACTGAAGCTTTCTTT. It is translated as CASSNRGLRTEAFF.

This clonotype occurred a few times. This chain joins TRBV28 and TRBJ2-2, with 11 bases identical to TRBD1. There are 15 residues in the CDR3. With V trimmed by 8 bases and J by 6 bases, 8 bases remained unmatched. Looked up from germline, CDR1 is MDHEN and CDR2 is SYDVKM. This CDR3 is CASRSPGQGAGELFF. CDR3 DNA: TGTGCCAGCCGATCACCGGGACAGGGGGCCGGGGAGCTGTTTTTT.

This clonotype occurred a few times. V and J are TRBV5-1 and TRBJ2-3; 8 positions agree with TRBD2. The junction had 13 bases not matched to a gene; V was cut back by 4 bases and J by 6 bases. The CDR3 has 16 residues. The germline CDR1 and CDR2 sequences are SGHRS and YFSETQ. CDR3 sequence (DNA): TGCGCCAGCAGCCTTGGAGATAACGGGAGGGCGGATACGCAGTATTTT. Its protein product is CASSLGDNGRADTQYF.

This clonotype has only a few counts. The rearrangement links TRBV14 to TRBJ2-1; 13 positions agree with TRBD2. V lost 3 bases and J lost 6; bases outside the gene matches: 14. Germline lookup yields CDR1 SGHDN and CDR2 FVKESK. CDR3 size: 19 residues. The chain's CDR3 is CASSQGTSGTGTYSNEQFF. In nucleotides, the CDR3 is TGTGCCAGCAGCCAGGGGACTAGCGGGACGGGAACTTATAGCAATGAGCAGTTCTTC. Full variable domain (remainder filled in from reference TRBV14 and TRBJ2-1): EAGVTQFPSHSVIEKGQTVTLRCDPISGHDNLYWYRRVMGKEIKFLLHFVKESKQDESGMPNNRFLAERTGGTYSTLKVQPAELEDSGVYFCASSQGTSGTGTYSNEQFFGPGTRLTVL.

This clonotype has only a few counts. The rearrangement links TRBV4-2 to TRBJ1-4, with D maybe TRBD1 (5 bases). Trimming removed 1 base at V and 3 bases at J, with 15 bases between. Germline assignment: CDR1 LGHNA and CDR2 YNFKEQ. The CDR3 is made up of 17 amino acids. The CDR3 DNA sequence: TGTGCCAGCAGCCAAGTTCCAGGCCAGGGTGCTAATGAAAAACTGTTTTTT. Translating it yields CASSQVPGQGANEKLFF.

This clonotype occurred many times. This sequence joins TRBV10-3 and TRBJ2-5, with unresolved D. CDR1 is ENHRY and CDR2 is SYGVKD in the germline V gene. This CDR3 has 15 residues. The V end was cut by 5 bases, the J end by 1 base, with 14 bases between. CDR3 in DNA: TGTGCCATCAGTTCAGTGCTATCCGCCCAAGAGACCCAGTACTTC. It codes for CAISSVLSAQETQYF.

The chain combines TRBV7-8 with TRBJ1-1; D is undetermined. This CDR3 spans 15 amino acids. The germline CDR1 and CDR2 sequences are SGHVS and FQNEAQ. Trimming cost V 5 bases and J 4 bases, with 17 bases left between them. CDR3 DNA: TGTGCCAGCAGCCCACGGACTGGCAGCTTCACTGAAGCTTTCTTT. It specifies CASSPRTGSFTEAFF.

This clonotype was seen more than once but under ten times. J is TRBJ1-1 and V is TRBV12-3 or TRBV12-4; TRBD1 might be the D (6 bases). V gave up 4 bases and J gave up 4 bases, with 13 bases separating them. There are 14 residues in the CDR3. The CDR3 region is CASSYGGASTEAFF. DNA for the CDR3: TGTGCCAGCAGTTATGGGGGGGCGTCCACTGAAGCTTTCTTT.

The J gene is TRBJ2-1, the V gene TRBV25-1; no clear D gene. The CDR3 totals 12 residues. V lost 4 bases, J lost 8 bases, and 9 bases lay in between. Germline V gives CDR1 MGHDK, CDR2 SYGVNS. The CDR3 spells CASSVSSHEQFF. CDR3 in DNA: TGTGCCAGCAGTGTGTCCAGCCATGAGCAGTTCTTC.

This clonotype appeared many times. The CDR3 DNA follows: TGTGCCATCAGAGGCTCGAGCGTCTTCGGTGATGAGCAGTTCTTC. Amino acid sequence: CAIRGSSVFGDEQFF. The chain combines TRBV10-3 with TRBJ2-1; D uncertain. V lost 6 bases and J 8 bases, leaving 20 bases between the germline ends. Germline loops: CDR1 ENHRY, CDR2 SYGVKD. This CDR3 is 15 amino acids long.

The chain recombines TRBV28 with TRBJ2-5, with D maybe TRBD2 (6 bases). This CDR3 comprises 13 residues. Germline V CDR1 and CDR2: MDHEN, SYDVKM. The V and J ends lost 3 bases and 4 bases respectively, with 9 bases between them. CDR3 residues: CASSFGTLETQYF. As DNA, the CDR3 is TGTGCCAGCAGTTTTGGGACTCTAGAGACCCAGTACTTC.

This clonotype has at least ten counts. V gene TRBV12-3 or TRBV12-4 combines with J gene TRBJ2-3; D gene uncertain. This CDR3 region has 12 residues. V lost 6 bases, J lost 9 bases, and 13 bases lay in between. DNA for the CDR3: TGTGCCAGCAGCCCGACCCTAGTCACGCAGTATTTT. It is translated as CASSPTLVTQYF.

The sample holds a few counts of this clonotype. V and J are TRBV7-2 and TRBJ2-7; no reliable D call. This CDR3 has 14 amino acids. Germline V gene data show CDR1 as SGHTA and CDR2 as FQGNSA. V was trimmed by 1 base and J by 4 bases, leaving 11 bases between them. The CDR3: CASSLVFLGYEQYF. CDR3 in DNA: TGTGCCAGCAGCTTAGTGTTCTTAGGTTACGAGCAGTACTTC.

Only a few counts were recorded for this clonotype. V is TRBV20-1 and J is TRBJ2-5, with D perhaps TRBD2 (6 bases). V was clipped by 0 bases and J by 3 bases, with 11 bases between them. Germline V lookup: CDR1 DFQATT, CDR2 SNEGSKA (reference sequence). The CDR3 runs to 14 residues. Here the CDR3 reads CSARDWRGEETQYF. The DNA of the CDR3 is TGCAGTGCTAGAGATTGGCGGGGAGAAGAGACCCAGTACTTC.

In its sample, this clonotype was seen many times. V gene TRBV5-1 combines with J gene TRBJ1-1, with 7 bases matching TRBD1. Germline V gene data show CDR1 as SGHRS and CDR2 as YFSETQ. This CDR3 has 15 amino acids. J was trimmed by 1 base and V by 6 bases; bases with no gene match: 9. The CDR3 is CASNMQGQRNTEAFF. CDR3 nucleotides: TGCGCCAGCAATATGCAGGGACAGAGGAACACTGAAGCTTTCTTT. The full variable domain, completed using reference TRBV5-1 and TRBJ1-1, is KAGVTQTPRYLIKTRGQQVTLSCSPISGHRSVSWYQQTPGQGLQFLFEYFSETQRNKGNFPGRFSGRQFSNSRSEMNVSTLELGDSALYLCASNMQGQRNTEAFFGQGTRLTVV.

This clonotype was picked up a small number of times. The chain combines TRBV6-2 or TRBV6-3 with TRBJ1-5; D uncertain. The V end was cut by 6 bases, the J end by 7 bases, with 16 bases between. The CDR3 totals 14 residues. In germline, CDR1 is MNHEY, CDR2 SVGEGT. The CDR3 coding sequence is TGTGCCAGCAGCTCGAACTCAATGGGGCAGCCCCAGCATTTT. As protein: CASSSNSMGQPQHF.

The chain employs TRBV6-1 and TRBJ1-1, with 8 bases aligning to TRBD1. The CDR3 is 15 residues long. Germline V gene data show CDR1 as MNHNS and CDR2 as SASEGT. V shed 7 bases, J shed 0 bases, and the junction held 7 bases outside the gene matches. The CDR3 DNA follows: TGTGCCAGCATACCGTTCAGGGGGCTGAACACTGAAGCTTTCTTT. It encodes CASIPFRGLNTEAFF.

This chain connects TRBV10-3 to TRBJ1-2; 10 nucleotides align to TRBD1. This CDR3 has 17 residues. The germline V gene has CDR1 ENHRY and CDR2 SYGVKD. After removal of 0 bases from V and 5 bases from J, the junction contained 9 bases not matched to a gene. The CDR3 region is CAISESGTGDESYGYTF. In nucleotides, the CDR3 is TGTGCCATCAGTGAGTCCGGGACAGGGGATGAGTCTTATGGCTACACCTTC.

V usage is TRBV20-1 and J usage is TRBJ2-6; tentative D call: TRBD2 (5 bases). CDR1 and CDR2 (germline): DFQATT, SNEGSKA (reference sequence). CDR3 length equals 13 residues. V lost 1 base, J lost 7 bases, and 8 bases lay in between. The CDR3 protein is CSARGLAANVLTF. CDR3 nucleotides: TGCAGTGCTAGAGGTCTAGCAGCCAACGTCCTGACTTTC.